This T cell receptor (beta chain) originates from a study of T cells in Graves' hyperthyroidism and ophthalmopathy. This clonotype was seen at least ten times. Uncontrolled infection, other autoimmune disease, pregnancy and lactation each barred patients from inclusion. Amplified regions were TCR beta CDR3 sequences from RNA transcripts. The HTBI primer set drove a first-round RT-PCR of the TCR CDR3. Each CDR3 protein gets one entry after TCRdb re-called the multiplex PCR reads with MiXCR. In the table there are a few hundred thousand distinct CDR3 sequences, approximately 14% of which are singletons. From germline, CDR1 is SQVTM and CDR2 ANQGSEA. V was clipped by 7 bases and J by 1 base; unmatched bases: 5. The CDR3 consists of 15 residues.

Input material: blood. This sequence joins TRBV29-1 and TRBJ2-1, with TRBD2 matching over 12 bases. The receptor's source is a woman in her twenties or thirties with Graves' hyperthyroidism. DNA for the CDR3: TGCAGCGCCGCACTAGCGGGAGGATCCTACAATGAGCAGTTCTTC. This gives the protein CSAALAGGSYNEQFF.